The 12 T cell receptor beta chains in this list originate from one sample, sequenced in a study of early stage breast cancer tumors. Method: immunoSEQ multiplex PCR; TCRdb's copy keeps in-frame clones and lacks some. The sample shows tens of thousands of clones, around 80% of them seen only once. Material for sequencing was blood. The receptors shown here come from a person in their 60s with breast cancer.

This chain connects TRBV30 to TRBJ2-2; 8 bases fit TRBD1. V shed 7 bases and J 3 bases; nucleotides not matched to a gene: 10. This CDR3 is built from 15 residues. The V gene's germline CDR1 is GTSNPN and CDR2 SVGIG (reference sequence). The CDR3 DNA is TGTGCCTCCAAAAGAAAGACAGGGGACACCGGGGAGCTGTTTTTT. This codes for CASKRKTGDTGELFF.

The rearrangement joins TRBV28 to TRBJ2-1; D is ambiguous. This CDR3 is built from 15 residues. CDR1 and CDR2 from the germline V gene are MDHEN and SYDVKM. V was pared by 6 bases and J by 2 bases, with 14 bases between. This CDR3 is CASSPLGNPYNEQFF. The CDR3 bases are TGTGCCAGCAGCCCGTTGGGGAACCCCTACAATGAGCAGTTCTTC.

V usage is TRBV19 and J usage is TRBJ1-5, with D unresolved. Germline V gene sequence: CDR1 LNHDA, CDR2 SQIVND (reference sequence). This CDR3 is 15 amino acids long. Trimming stripped 7 bases from V and 6 bases from J, with 19 bases between. DNA for the CDR3: TGTGCCAGTAAGGAGGAGGCCCGTCCACGTCAGCCCCAGCATTTT. Translating it yields CASKEEARPRQPQHF.

The rearrangement uses TRBV2 and TRBJ2-3; D might be TRBD2 (6 bases). CDR3 length equals 14 residues. Trimming removed 8 bases from V and 0 bases from J, with 12 bases in between. CDR1 and CDR2 (germline): SNHLY, FYNNEI. CDR3 DNA: TGTGCCAGCCCGTGGCGGGAAAGCACAGATACGCAGTATTTT. This sequence encodes CASPWRESTDTQYF.

This chain links TRBV7-8 with TRBJ2-2, with 7 bases that match TRBD2. With V trimmed by 4 bases and J by 0 bases, 2 bases remained unmatched. The V gene's germline CDR1 is SGHVS and CDR2 FQNEAQ. CDR3 size: 15 residues. CDR3 DNA: TGTGCCAGCAGCTGGGGGGGGACGAACACCGGGGAGCTGTTTTTT. Amino acid sequence: CASSWGGTNTGELFF.

The rearrangement uses TRBV30 and TRBJ1-3; tentative D call: TRBD1 (5 bases). Germline CDR1 and CDR2: GTSNPN and SVGIG (reference sequence). The CDR3 runs to 14 residues. The germline V and J ends were trimmed by 0 bases and 2 bases, with 8 bases remaining between them. CDR3 sequence (DNA): TGTGCCTGGAGTGTCGGGACGACTGGAAACACCATATATTTT. Translation: CAWSVGTTGNTIYF.

V and J are TRBV5-6 and TRBJ1-4; a possible D gene is TRBD1 (6 bases). The V gene's germline CDR1 is SGHDT and CDR2 YYEEEE. V lost 5 bases and J 4 bases, leaving 15 bases between the germline ends. This CDR3 spans 15 amino acids. In nucleotides, the CDR3 is TGTGCCAGCAGTTCTACCGGGACACATAATGAAAAACTGTTTTTT. Amino acids: CASSSTGTHNEKLFF.

CDR3 loop: CASSLGLAGTQGTDTQYF. The CDR3 nucleotides read TGCGCCAGCAGCTTGGGACTAGCGGGGACCCAGGGCACAGATACGCAGTATTTT. This chain uses TRBV5-1 with TRBJ2-3, with 11 nucleotides matching TRBD2. This CDR3 is built from 18 residues. Germline V lookup: CDR1 SGHRS, CDR2 YFSETQ. After removal of 0 bases from V and 1 base from J, the junction contained 7 bases not matched to a gene.

The chain combines TRBV5-8 with TRBJ1-5, with 9 bases identical to TRBD1. CDR1 SGHTS and CDR2 YDEGEE come from the germline V gene. After removal of 0 bases from V and 7 bases from J, the junction contained 8 bases not matched to a gene. The CDR3 has 16 amino acids. The CDR3 DNA follows: TGTGCCAGCAGCTTGGGGGACAGGGAAGCTGGACAGCCCCAGCATTTT. This sequence encodes CASSLGDREAGQPQHF.

The J gene is TRBJ1-4, the V gene TRBV30; D call uncertain. The CDR3 spans 14 residues. V was pared by 7 bases and J by 7 bases, with 19 bases between. CDR1 and CDR2 from the germline V gene are GTSNPN and SVGIG (reference sequence). The CDR3: CASGVLGAGEKLFF. The CDR3 nucleotides read TGTGCCTCGGGTGTATTGGGCGCGGGTGAAAAACTGTTTTTT.

The chain uses TRBV2 and TRBJ1-6; D is uncertain. Trimming shortened V by 2 bases and J by 3 bases, and 5 bases separated the two germline ends. This CDR3 has 14 amino acids. The V gene's germline CDR1 is SNHLY and CDR2 FYNNEI. The CDR3 DNA is TGTGCCAGCAGTGAAAGGGTCTATAATTCACCCCTCCACTTT. Translated: CASSERVYNSPLHF.

This clone was counted only a few times. The genes are TRBV21-1 and TRBJ2-4; the table's D call TRBD1 went unverified against the DNA. TRBV21-1 is deemed a pseudogene. This CDR3 is 13 amino acids long. The CDR3 loop reads CAPYGTNKNIQYF. For the CDR3, the DNA is TGTGCCCCGTATGGGACAAACAAAAACATTCAGTACTTC.